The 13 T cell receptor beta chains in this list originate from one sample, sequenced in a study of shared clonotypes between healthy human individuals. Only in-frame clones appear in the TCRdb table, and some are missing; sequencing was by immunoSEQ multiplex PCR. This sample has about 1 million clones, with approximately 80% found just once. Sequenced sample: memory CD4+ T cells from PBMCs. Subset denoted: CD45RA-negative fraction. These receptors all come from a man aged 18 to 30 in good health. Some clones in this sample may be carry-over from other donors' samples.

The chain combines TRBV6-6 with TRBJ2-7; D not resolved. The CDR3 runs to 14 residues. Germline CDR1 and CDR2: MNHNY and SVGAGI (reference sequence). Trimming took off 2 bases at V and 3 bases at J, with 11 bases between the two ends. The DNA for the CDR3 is TGTGCCAGCAGTTACCCTTTGAGCGTCTACGAGCAGTACTTC. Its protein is CASSYPLSVYEQYF.

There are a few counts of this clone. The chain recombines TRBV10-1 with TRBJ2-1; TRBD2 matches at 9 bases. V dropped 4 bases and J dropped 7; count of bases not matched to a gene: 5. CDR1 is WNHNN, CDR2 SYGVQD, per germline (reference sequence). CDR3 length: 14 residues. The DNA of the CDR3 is TGCGCCAGCAGTGTAGCGGGAGTCGATAATGAGCAGTTCTTC. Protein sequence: CASSVAGVDNEQFF.

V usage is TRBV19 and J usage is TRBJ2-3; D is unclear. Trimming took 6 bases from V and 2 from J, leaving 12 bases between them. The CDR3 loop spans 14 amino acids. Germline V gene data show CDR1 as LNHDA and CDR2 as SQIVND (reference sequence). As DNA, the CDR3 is TGTGCCAGTAGCAGATTTACCTACACAGATACGCAGTATTTT. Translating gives CASSRFTYTDTQYF. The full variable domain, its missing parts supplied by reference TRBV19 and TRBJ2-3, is DGGITQSPKYLFRKEGQNVTLSCEQNLNHDAMYWYRQDPGQGLRLIYYSQIVNDFQKGDIAEGYSVSREKKESFPLTVTSAQKNPTAFYLCASSRFTYTDTQYFGPGTRLTVL.

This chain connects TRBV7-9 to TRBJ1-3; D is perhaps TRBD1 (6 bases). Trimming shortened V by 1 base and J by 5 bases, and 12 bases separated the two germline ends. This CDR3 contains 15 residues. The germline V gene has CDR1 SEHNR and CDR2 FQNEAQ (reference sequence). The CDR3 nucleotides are TGTGCCAGCAGCTTAGTTGGGGGGGCAAGAAACACCATATATTTT. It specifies CASSLVGGARNTIYF.

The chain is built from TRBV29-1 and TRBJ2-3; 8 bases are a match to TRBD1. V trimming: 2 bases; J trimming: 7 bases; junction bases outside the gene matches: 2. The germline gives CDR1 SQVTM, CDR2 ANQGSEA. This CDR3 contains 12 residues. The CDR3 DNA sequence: TGCAGCGTTGAATACAGGGGGAATACGCAGTATTTT. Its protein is CSVEYRGNTQYF.

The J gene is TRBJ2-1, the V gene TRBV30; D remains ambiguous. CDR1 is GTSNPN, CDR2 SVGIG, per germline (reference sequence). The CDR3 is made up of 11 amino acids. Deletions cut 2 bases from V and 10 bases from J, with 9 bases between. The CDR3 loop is CAWSSGPEQFF. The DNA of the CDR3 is TGTGCCTGGAGTTCCGGACCCGAGCAGTTCTTC. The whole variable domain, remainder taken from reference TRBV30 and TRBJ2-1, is SQTIHQWPATLVQPVGSPLSLECTVEGTSNPNLYWYRQAAGRGLQLLFYSVGIGQISSEVPQNLSASRPQDRQFILSSKKLLLSDSGFYLCAWSSGPEQFFGPGTRLTVL.

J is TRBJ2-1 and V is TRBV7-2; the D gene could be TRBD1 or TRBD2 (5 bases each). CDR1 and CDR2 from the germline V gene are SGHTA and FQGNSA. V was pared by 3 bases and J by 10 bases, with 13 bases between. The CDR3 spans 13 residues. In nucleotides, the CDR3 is TGTGCCAGCAGCTTCTATAGGGGACGCGAGCAGTTCTTC. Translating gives CASSFYRGREQFF.

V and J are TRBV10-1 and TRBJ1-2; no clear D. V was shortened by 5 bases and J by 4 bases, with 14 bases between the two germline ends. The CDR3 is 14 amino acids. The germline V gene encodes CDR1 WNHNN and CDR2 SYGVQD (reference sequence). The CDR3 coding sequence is TGCGCCAGCAGTATAACTCGAATCTCCTATGGCTACACCTTC. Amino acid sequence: CASSITRISYGYTF.

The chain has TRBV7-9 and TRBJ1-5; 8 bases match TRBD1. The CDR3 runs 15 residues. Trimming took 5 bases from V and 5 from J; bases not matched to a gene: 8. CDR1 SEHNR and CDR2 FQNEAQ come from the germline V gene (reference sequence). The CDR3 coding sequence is TGTGCCAGCAGCGCCACAGGGGGGTCTGATCAGCCCCAGCATTTT. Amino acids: CASSATGGSDQPQHF.

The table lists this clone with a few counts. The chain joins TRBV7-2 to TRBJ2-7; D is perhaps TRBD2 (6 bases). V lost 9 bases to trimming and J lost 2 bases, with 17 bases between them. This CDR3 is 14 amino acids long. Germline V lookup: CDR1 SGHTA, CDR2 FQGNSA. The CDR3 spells CASRKDYNTYEQYF. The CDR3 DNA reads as TGTGCCAGTAGAAAGGACTACAATACCTACGAGCAGTACTTC.

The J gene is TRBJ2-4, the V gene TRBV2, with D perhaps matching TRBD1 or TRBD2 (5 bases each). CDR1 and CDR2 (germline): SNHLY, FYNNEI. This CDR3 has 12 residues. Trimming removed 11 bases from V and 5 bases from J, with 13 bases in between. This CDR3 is CAGAKGQNIQYF. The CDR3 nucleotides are TGTGCCGGCGCGAAGGGACAAAACATTCAGTACTTC.

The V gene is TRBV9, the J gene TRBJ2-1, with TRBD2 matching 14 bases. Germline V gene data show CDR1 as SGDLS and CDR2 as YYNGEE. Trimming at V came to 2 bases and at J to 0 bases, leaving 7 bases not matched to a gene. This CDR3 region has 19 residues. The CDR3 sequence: CASSVPGTSGRGSYNEQFF. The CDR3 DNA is TGTGCCAGCAGCGTGCCAGGGACTAGCGGGAGAGGCTCCTACAATGAGCAGTTCTTC.

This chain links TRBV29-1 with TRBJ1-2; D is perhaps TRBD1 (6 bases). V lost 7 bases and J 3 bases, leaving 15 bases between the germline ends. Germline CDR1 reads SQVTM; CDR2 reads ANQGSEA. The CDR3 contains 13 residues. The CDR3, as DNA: TGCAGCGCCGCGCTGGGGGCGGACTATGGCTACACCTTC. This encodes CSAALGADYGYTF. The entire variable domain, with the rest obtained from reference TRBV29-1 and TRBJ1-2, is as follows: SAVISQKPSRDICQRGTSLTIQCQVDSQVTMMFWYRQQPGQSLTLIATANQGSEATYESGFVIDKFPISRPNLTFSTLTVSNMSPEDSSIYLCSAALGADYGYTFGSGTRLTVV.